This T cell receptor (beta chain) was recovered during a study of neurological immune-mediated disorders. Each CDR3 protein gets one entry after TCRdb re-called the 5' RACE reads with MiXCR. The sample holds around 71,000 distinct CDR3 sequences; approximately 14% are singletons and the top ten take approximately 4.6%. The V and J ends lost 6 bases and 6 bases, in that order; junction bases with no gene match: 10. This CDR3 comprises 15 residues. Time point described: longitudinal time-point 1 (baseline). This clonotype was seen many times. The receptor was isolated from a female donor with HTLV-1-associated myelopathy (HAM/TSP). Input material: PBMCs. The chain employs TRBV12-3 or TRBV12-4 and TRBJ1-2; 10 nucleotides agree with TRBD1. CDR3 bases: TGTGCCAGCAGCCCGGGACAGGGGAAACTAGATGGCTACACCTTC. This gives the protein CASSPGQGKLDGYTF.